This T cell receptor beta chain appears in the sequencing data of a study of cytomegalovirus exposure and HLA in healthy donors (dated by TCRdb to about 2017). Regarding the study in general: In an earlier analysis of 587 of the donors, approximately 300 Gb of sequence data and 100 million or so unique TCR beta sequences from about 179 million T cells were reported. Approximately 310 gigabases of sequencing data and around 80 million unique TCR sequences made up an early release that covered under 750 HLA-typed donors. The genetic ancestry cluster associated with self-reported Caucasian donors included around 76% of the 398 genotyped donors. The study aimed to test whether cataloging public T cell receptors could reveal signatures of past pathogen exposure. The study profiled the T cell repertoires of 500 to 800 subjects by immunosequencing and related them to cytomegalovirus serostatus. Besides the first cohort of 666 subjects, a separate validation cohort made up of 120 different subjects was used. To predict cytomegalovirus infection status, the study brought together high-throughput TCR immunosequencing, statistical association of individual TCRs with disease status, and machine learning. A later analysis re-examined previously published TCR beta repertoires from about 700 donors and added high-resolution HLA genotyping to investigate patterns of TCR occurrence. Rather than using new phenotypic data, the later analysis identified candidate immune exposures from TCR beta sequences and from how often those sequences occurred across donors. To decide whether each TCR beta V gene segment behaved as functional or pseudogenic, an earlier analysis of fewer than 750 of the donors relied on high-throughput TCR beta sequencing. Donor age, sex, ethnicity and CMV serostatus were compiled alongside the repertoire data. A later genetic analysis used genome-wide SNP genotypes for about 65% of the roughly 670 donors, treating that subset as a discovery cohort. All discovery cohort repertoires had been generated on a single sequencing platform. Both class I and class II loci were covered by HLA typing, at four-digit resolution. Typing coverage varied by locus: roughly 620-630 donors for A, B, C, DRB1 and DQB1; 522 for DQA1; 600 to 610 for DPA1; roughly 450 for DPB1. Because of strong linkage in the cohort, five DR-DQ haplotypes were treated as single units for association and clustering. Among several hundred genotyped donors of the cohort, an average of around 240,000 unique TCR beta nucleotide sequences was sequenced per donor, of which about 20% were non-productive. Study-wide findings and limitations: Linkage disequilibrium might explain the correlated functional status among segregating V segments, but an unknown experimental factor could not be ruled out. The cohort was sequenced for TCR beta chains only, and without alpha or paired-chain data the features that could be detected were limited. In a later analysis, HLA-associated TCR beta chains were found to be more clonally expanded and to have lower generation probabilities than equally common non-associated chains. A group of highly shared sequence variants was considered likely to be a technical artifact of the sequencing pipeline. The presence/absence analyses assumed that sequencing depth was roughly uniform across donors, and that assumption may not be true. Several of the top co-occurrence clusters appeared to be linked to parvovirus B19, influenza, CMV and Epstein-Barr virus, according to a later analysis. A later analysis found that TCR association rates varied across HLA loci, with DRB1 alleles showing the most associated TCRs and HLA-C alleles the fewest. For the cohort, immune exposure information was limited to CMV serostatus. Three of the identified cytomegalovirus-associated TCR beta chains were confirmed in vitro to be specific for cytomegalovirus antigens. Strong co-occurrence of HLA alleles, especially DR and DQ, made assigning TCR associations to individual alleles difficult. HLA typing was unavailable for some donors at each locus, so association tests used only the typed subset. In both the original and validation cohorts, the classifier was reported to diagnose cytomegalovirus status with high specificity and sensitivity. Because the 87-base-pair reads could not distinguish some IMGT-functional V segments, including TRBV6-2 and TRBV6-3, those segments were excluded. A further reported finding was that TCR beta sequences accurately predicted the HLA-A and HLA-B alleles for most subjects in the first cohort. Roughly 15 rarely observed V segments, including chromosome 9 orphons, were excluded from the earlier analysis of about 500 of the donors because counts were too low. The authors suggested that the approach could potentially be generalized to other disease states and immunological phenotypes. A later genetic analysis associated a missense DCLRE1C variant with V-gene and J-gene trimming of TCR beta chains, and an independent cohort replicated the association. While some public TCRs were present in many individuals, most TCR sequences turned up only very rarely across donors. A later analysis found that most CMV-associated TCR beta chains appeared HLA-restricted, with HLA associations seemingly driven largely by CMV exposure. A total of fewer than 200 TCR beta chains were listed by the study as associated with cytomegalovirus. Compared with the 666-donor mean, donors in an Asian-associated ancestry cluster had fewer N-insertions in productive TCRs, according to a later genetic analysis. In an earlier analysis of several hundred of the donors, most TCR beta V segments were observed in productive rearrangements about 87% or about 30% of the time, broadly matching IMGT annotations. At a false discovery rate of 0.05, a later analysis linked under 20,000 TCR beta sequences to specific HLA alleles.

The method behind the library was the immunoSEQ multiplex PCR assay. For the multiplex PCR, a mixture combining 60 forward primers for TCR Vbeta segments and 13 reverse primers for TCR Jbeta segments was used. The CDR3 region of rearranged TCR beta genes was amplified from genomic DNA with a multiplex PCR assay. On the Illumina HiSeq System, the amplified TCR beta libraries were sequenced as 87-base-pair reads. For the original study's pipeline: In a later analysis, 77 million or so unique TCR beta chains were counted across the approximately 640 repertoires, and roughly 11 million of these chains were shared by at least two donors. To remove PCR and sequencing errors, raw reads were error-corrected and collapsed into unique sequences using a nearest-neighbor algorithm that merged closely related sequences. To assign V, D and J gene segments, CDR3 sequences were aligned to IMGT reference sequences. For a sequence to be retained, a match of at least six nucleotides was required to both a V gene segment and a J gene segment. A rearrangement counted as productive if the CDR3 had no stop codons and remained in frame with V and J, and every other rearrangement counted as non-productive. Following IMGT convention, CDR3 was defined as the stretch from the second conserved V-encoded cysteine up to the conserved J-encoded phenylalanine. In an earlier analysis of 587 of the donors, sequences lacking an unambiguous match to a single V gene segment were excluded. An earlier analysis of about 590 of the donors classified V segments as functional when productive rearrangements were above 56.7% and as segregating when the standard deviation between donors was above 5%. To diagnose cytomegalovirus status from the catalog of TCR beta chain sequences, a statistical classification framework was built. In a later analysis, TCR nucleotide sequences were compared against IMGT/GENE-DB human TR gene sequences so that V and J genes could be assigned. In a later analysis, CDR3 sequences and most-parsimonious VDJ recombination scenarios were assigned using the TCRdist pipeline. In a later analysis, every TCR beta chain was defined by the combination of its CDR3 amino acid sequence and its V-gene family, and reads without a unique V-gene family were dropped. To address suspected cross-contamination and a sequencing artifact, a later analysis removed several hundred highly shared, low-generation-probability nucleotide sequences. In a later analysis, a clonal expansion index was calculated for each public chain from normalized within-repertoire ranks of inferred template counts. A later analysis computed generation probabilities with a VDJ recombination model fitted to out-of-frame rearrangements, and checked the results against IGoR. In a later analysis, hypergeometric tests were used to score TCR-TCR, TCR-HLA and TCR-CMV co-occurrence, with a repertoire-size bias correction applied to TCR pairs. To estimate false discovery rates, a later analysis permuted the HLA or CMV assignments 20 times. In a later analysis, co-occurring TCRs were grouped with DBSCAN, and TCRdist sequence similarity was added when clustering was performed within HLA-allele-positive subsets. Repertoires with fewer than 30,000 or more than 120,000 public chains, plus five repertoires with anomalous nucleotide sharing, were excluded from co-occurrence clustering. TCRdb mirrors the immuneACCESS table, restricted to in-frame sequences. Some clones are absent from its copies; in checked studies, under half trace to an unresolved V gene, and the reason for the others is unknown. V and J calls plus clone size are reproduced from that table; the DNA served to infer D and trimming. The table of this sample itemizes tens of thousands of clones. Approximately 15% of the sample rests with the top ten.

The cohort comprised some 700 healthy bone marrow donors. All cohort members were sampled while nominally healthy, although unrecorded immune exposures were likely present. The donor tested CMV seropositive and was one of the 289 seropositive cohort members. A peripheral blood sample was provided by each donor, and peripheral blood mononuclear cells were used for TCR beta sequencing. The Qiagen DNeasy Blood Extraction Kit was used to extract genomic DNA from the blood cell samples. Concerning this clone itself: What this receptor recognizes is not known.

From the germline V gene, CDR1 is SGHRS and CDR2 is YFSETQ. The CDR3, cysteine through phenylalanine, is 15 amino acids long. Kept here is only the CDR3 DNA, which spans 45 bases and is read in frame from base 1. Trimming takes 0 bases from V and 1 base from J, and the germline ends sit 10 bases apart. The chain was built from TRBV5-1 and TRBJ1-1; TRBD1 is perhaps the D gene, given 5 matching bases. The material sequenced was PBMCs. The TCR was taken from a male donor in good health and CMV-seropositive. CDR3 reads: CASSLGGRANTEAFF. The DNA sequence is as follows: TGCGCCAGCAGCTTGGGGGGCAGGGCGAACACTGAAGCTTTCTTT. With the rest looked up from the reference TRBV5-1 and TRBJ1-1 genes rather than sequenced, the full variable domain is KAGVTQTPRYLIKTRGQQVTLSCSPISGHRSVSWYQQTPGQGLQFLFEYFSETQRNKGNFPGRFSGRQFSNSRSEMNVSTLELGDSALYLCASSLGGRANTEAFFGQGTRLTVV.